Listed here is a single TCR beta chain. Antigen unknown. Employing constant-segment primers, 5'RACE generated TCR alpha and TCR beta cDNA libraries bearing sample barcodes and UMIs. TCRdb called the 5' RACE reads again in MiXCR, with one record for every CDR3 protein. In the table there are hundreds of thousands of distinct CDR3 sequences, about 22% of which are singletons. The data derive from a study of T-cell memory formation after mild COVID-19. General study points: Pre-infection memory already had some responding clones, implying cross-reactive memory joined. Contracting CD8+ clones were enriched in EMRA, CD4+ mainly in CM and EM. Whether day 37 second-wave clones are SARS-CoV-2-specific was not confirmed.

This CDR3 contains 15 residues. CDR1 LGHDT and CDR2 YNNKEL come from the germline V gene (reference sequence). V gave up 4 bases and J gave up 5 bases; unmatched junction bases: 5. This receptor was identified in an adult woman who had mild COVID-19 (a few samples of this study predate the infection). Cell type and time point are not known. Sequenced sample: PBMCs or a T cell subset sorted from them (not recorded which). The chain uses TRBV3-1 and TRBJ1-6, with TRBD1 identical over 7 bases. CDR3 protein: CASSRGTADNSPLHF. The CDR3 DNA reads TGTGCCAGCAGCCGGGGGACAGCCGATAATTCACCCCTCCACTTT.